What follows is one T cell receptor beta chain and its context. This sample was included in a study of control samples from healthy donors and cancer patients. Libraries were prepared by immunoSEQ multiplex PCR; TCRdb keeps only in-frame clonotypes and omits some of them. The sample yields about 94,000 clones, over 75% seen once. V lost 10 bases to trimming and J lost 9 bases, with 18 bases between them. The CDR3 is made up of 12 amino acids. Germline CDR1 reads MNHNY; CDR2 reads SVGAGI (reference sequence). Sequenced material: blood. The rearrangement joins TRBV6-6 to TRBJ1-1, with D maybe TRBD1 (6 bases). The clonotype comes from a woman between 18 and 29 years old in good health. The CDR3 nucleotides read TGTGCCACCAAAGACCGGACAGTAAAAGCTTTCTTT. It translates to CATKDRTVKAFF.